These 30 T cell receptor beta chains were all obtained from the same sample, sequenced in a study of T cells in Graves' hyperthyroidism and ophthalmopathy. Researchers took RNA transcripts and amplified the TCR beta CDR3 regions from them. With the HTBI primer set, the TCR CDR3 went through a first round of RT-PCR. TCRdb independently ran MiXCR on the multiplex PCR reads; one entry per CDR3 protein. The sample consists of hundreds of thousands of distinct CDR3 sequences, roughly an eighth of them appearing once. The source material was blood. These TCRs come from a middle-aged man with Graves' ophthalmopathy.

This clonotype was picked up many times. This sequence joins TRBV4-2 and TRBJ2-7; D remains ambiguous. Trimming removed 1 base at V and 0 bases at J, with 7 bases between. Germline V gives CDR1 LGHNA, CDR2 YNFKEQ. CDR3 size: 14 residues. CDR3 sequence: CASSQGSSSYEQYF. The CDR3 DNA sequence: TGTGCCAGCAGCCAAGGGAGTAGCTCCTACGAGCAGTACTTC.

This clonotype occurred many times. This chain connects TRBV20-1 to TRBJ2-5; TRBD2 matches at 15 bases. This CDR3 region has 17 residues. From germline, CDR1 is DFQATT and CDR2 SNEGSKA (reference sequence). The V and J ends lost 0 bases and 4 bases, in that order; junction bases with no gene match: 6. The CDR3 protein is CSARDHPGLAGGETQYF. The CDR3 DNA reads TGCAGTGCTAGAGATCACCCGGGACTAGCGGGAGGAGAGACCCAGTACTTC.

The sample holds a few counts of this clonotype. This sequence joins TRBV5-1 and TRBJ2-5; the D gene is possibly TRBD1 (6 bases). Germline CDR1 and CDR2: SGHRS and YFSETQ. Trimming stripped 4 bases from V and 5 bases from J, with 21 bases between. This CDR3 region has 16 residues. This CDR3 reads CASSPGQMSNGETQYF. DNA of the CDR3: TGCGCCAGCAGCCCGGGACAAATGTCCAATGGGGAGACCCAGTACTTC.

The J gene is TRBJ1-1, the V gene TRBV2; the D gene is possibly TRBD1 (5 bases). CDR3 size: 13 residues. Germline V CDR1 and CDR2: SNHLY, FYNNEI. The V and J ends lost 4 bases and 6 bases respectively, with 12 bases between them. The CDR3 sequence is CASSGEGGAEAFF. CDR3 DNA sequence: TGTGCCAGCAGTGGTGAGGGAGGGGCTGAAGCTTTCTTT.

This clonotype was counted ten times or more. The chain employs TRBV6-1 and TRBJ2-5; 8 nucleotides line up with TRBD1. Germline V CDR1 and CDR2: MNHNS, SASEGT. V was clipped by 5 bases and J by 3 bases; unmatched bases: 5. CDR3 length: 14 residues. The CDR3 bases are TGTGCCAGCAGTTCCCAACAGGGGGAAGAGACCCAGTACTTC. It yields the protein CASSSQQGEETQYF.

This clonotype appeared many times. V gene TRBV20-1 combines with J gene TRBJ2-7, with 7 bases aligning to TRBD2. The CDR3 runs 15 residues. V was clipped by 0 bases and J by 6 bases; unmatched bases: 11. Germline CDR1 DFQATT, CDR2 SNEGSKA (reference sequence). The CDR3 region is CSARDVRDYNSEQYF. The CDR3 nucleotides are TGCAGTGCTAGAGATGTAAGGGACTATAATTCCGAGCAGTACTTC.

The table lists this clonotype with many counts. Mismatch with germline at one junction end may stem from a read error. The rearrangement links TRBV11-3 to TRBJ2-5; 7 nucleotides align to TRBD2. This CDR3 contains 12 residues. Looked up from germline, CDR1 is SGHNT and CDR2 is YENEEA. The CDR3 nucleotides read TGTGCCAGCAGCTTAGGAGCGGGGAACCCAGACTTC. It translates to CASSLGAGNPDF.

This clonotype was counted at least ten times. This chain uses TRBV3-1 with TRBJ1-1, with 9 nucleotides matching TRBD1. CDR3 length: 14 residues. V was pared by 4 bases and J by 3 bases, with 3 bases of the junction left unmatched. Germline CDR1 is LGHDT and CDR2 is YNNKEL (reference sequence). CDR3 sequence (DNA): TGTGCCAGCAGCCCTGGACAGGGGTACACTGAAGCTTTCTTT. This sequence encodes CASSPGQGYTEAFF.

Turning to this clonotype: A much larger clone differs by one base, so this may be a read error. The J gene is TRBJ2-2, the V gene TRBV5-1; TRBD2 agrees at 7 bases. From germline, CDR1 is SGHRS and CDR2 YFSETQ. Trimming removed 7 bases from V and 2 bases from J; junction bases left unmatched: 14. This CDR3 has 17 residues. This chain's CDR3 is CASHRRGTNGNTGELFF. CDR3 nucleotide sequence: TGCGCCAGCCACCGTCGGGGGACTAACGGTAACACCGGGGAGCTGTTTTTT.

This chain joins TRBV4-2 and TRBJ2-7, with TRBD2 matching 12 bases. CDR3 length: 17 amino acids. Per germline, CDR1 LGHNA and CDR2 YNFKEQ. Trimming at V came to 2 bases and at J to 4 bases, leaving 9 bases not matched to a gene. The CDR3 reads CASSQTAQTSGSYEQYF. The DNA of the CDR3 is TGTGCCAGCAGCCAAACCGCCCAGACTAGCGGGAGTTACGAGCAGTACTTC.

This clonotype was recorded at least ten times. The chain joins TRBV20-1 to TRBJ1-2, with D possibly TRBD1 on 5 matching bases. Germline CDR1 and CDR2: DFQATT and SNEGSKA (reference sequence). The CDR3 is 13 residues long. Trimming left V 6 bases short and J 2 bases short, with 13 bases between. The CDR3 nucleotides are TGCAGTGCAAAGGACGACAGAAACTATGGCTACACCTTC. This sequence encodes CSAKDDRNYGYTF.

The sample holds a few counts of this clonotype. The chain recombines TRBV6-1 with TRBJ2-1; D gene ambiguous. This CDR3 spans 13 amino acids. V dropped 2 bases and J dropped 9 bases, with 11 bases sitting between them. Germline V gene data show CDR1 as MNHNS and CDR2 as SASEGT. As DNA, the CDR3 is TGTGCCAGCAGTGAACCTCGGGTCGGTGAGCAGTTCTTC. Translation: CASSEPRVGEQFF.

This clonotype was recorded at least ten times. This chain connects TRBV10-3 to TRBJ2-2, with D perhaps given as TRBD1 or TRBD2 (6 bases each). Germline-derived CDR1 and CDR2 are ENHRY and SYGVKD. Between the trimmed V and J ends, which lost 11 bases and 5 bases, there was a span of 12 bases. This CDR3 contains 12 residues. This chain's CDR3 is CAAKGGTGELFF. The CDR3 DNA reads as TGTGCCGCGAAGGGGGGAACCGGGGAGCTGTTTTTT.

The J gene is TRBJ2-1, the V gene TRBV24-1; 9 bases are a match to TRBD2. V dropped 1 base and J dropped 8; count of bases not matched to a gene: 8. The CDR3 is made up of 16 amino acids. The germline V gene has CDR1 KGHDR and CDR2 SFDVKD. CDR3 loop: CATSDFSGGRADEQFF. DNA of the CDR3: TGTGCCACCAGTGATTTTTCCGGCGGGAGGGCCGATGAGCAGTTCTTC.

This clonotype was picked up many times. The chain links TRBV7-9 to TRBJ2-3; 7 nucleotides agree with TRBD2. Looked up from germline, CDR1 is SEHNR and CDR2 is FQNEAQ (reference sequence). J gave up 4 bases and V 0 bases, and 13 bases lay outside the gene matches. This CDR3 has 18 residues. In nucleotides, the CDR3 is TGTGCCAGCAGCTTAGCTGGTGGAGCGGGAACAGGTCCAGATACGCAGTATTTT. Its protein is CASSLAGGAGTGPDTQYF.

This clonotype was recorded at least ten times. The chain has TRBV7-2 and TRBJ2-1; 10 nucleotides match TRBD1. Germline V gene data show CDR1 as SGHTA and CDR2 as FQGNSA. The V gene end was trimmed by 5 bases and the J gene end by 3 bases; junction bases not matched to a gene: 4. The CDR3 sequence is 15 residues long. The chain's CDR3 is CASSRRDRGYNEQFF. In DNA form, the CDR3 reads TGTGCCAGCAGCCGCCGGGACAGGGGCTACAATGAGCAGTTCTTC.

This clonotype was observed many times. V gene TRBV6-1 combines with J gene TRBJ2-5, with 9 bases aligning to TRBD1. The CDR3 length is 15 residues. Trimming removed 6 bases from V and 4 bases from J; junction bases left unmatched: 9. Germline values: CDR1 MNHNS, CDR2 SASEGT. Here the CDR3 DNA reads TGTGCCAGCAGATATAACAGGGGGCTTCGAGAGACCCAGTACTTC. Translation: CASRYNRGLRETQYF.

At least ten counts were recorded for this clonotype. The CDR3 loop is CAWKYGTGGIYEQYF. The CDR3 DNA reads as TGTGCCTGGAAGTACGGGACAGGGGGCATCTACGAGCAGTACTTC. The genes are TRBV30 and TRBJ2-7, with 12 bases lining up with TRBD1. CDR1 is GTSNPN and CDR2 is SVGIG in the germline V gene (reference sequence). The CDR3 spans 15 residues. V lost 4 bases, J lost 3 bases, and 7 bases stayed unmatched.

CDR3: CSAGPTSGRISYNEQFF. The CDR3 DNA sequence: TGCAGTGCTGGGCCGACTAGCGGGAGAATCTCCTACAATGAGCAGTTCTTC. The chain employs TRBV20-1 and TRBJ2-1, with 12 bases matching TRBD2. Looked up from germline, CDR1 is DFQATT and CDR2 is SNEGSKA (reference sequence). The junction had 8 bases not matched to a gene; V was cut back by 5 bases and J by 0 bases. The CDR3 has 17 residues.

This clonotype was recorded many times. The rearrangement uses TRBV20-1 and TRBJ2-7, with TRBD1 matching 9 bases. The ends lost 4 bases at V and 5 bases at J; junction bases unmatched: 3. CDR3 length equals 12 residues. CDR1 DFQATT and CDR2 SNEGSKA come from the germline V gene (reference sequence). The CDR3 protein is CSAKQGAHEQYF. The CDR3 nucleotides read TGCAGTGCTAAACAGGGGGCCCACGAGCAGTACTTC.

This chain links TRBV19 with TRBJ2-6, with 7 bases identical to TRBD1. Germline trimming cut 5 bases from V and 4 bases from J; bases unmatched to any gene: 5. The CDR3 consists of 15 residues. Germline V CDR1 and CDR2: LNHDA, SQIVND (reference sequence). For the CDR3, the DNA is TGTGCCAGTAGTTCGACAGGGACGGGGGCCAACGTCCTGACTTTC. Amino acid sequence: CASSSTGTGANVLTF.

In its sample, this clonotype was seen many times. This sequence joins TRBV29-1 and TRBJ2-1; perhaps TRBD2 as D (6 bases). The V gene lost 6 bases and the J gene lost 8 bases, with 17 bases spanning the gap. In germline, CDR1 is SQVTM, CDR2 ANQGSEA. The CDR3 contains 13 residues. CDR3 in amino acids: CSVAYGGRYEQFF. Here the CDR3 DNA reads TGCAGCGTGGCCTACGGAGGGAGGTATGAGCAGTTCTTC.

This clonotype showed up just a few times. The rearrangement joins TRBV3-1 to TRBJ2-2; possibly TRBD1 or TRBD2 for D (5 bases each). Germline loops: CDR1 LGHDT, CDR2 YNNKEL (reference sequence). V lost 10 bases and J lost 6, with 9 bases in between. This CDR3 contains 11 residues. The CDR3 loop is CAIRGAGELFF. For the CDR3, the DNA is TGTGCCATCCGAGGGGCCGGGGAGCTGTTTTTT.

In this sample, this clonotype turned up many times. CDR3: CASSQRGPNEQFF. CDR3 nucleotide sequence: TGTGCCAGCAGCCAAAGGGGACCCAATGAGCAGTTCTTC. The chain links TRBV11-2 to TRBJ2-1, with D perhaps given as TRBD1 or TRBD2 (5 bases each). Trimming removed 5 bases from V and 6 bases from J, with 11 bases in between. Germline-derived CDR1 and CDR2 are SGHAT and FQNNGV. This CDR3 has 13 amino acids. The variable domain in full, completed from reference TRBV11-2 and TRBJ2-1, reads EAGVAQSPRYKIIEKRQSVAFWCNPISGHATLYWYQQILGQGPKLLIQFQNNGVVDDSQLPKDRFSAERLKGVDSTLKIQPAKLEDSAVYLCASSQRGPNEQFFGPGTRLTVL.

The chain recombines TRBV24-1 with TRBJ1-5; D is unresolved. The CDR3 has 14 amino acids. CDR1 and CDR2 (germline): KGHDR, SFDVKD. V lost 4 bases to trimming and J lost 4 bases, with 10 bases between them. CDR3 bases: TGTGCCACCAGTGACCCTTTAGTAAATCAGCCCCAGCATTTT. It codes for CATSDPLVNQPQHF.

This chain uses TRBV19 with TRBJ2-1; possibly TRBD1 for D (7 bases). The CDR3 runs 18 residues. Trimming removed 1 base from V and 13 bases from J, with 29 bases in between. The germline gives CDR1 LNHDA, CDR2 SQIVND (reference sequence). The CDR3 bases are TGTGCCAGTAGTATAGGAGGCATTTTTAGGCGGGACAGAGTACGCCAGTTCTTC. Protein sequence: CASSIGGIFRRDRVRQFF.

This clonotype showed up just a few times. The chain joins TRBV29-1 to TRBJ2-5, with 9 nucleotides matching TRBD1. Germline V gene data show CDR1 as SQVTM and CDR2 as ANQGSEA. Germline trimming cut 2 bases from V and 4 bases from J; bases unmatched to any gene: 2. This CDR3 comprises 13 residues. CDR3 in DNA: TGCAGCGTTGAATTGGGACAGGGAGAGACCCAGTACTTC. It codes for CSVELGQGETQYF.

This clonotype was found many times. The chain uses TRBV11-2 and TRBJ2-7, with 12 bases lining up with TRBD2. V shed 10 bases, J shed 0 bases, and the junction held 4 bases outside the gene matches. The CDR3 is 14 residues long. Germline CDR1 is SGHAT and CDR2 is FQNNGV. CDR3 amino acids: CAKPTSGSSYEQYF. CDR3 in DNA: TGTGCCAAACCGACTAGCGGGAGCTCCTACGAGCAGTACTTC.

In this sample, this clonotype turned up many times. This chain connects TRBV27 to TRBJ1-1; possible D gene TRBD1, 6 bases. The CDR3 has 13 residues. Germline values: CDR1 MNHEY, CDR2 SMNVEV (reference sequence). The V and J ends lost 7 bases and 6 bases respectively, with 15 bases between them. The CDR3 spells CASTSGDGAEAFF. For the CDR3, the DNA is TGTGCCAGCACATCAGGGGATGGGGCTGAAGCTTTCTTT.

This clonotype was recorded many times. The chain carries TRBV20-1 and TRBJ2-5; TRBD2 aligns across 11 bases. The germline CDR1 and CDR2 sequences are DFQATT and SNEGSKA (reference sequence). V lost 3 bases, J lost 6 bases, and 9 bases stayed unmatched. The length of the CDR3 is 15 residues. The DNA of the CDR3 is TGCAGTGCTAGGAAACTAGCGGGAGAGGGGAAGACCCAGTACTTC. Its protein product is CSARKLAGEGKTQYF.